This is a list of T cell receptor beta chains from one sample in a study of T cells in Graves' hyperthyroidism and ophthalmopathy. TCRdb itself ran the multiplex PCR reads through MiXCR, one entry per CDR3 protein. Among roughly 360,000 distinct CDR3 sequences listed, roughly 13% were seen once. Sequenced material: blood. These receptors all stem from a man younger than 45 with Graves' hyperthyroidism that later progressed to Graves' ophthalmopathy. CDR3s include the opening cysteine and the closing phenylalanine or tryptophan. A D gene is named only where the DNA matches it firmly. Not every row has a clone size; where given, it reads once, few, many or a size class.

>NA|many|TRBJ2-7|TRBV20-1
CSANYRVDYEQYF
TGCAGTGCTAACTACAGGGTGGACTACGAGCAGTACTTC
>NA|few|TRBJ2-7|TRBV9
CASSVGGGKGYEQYF
TGTGCCAGCAGCGTAGGAGGGGGGAAGGGGTACGAGCAGTACTTC
>NA|many|TRBJ2-2|TRBV5-1
CASSLLGLDTGELFF
TGCGCCAGCAGCTTGCTGGGGCTGGACACCGGGGAGCTGTTTTTT
>NA|NA|TRBJ1-2|TRBV6-1
CASSGRGTDYGYTF
TGTGCCAGCAGTGGGCGAGGGACGGACTATGGCTACACCTTC
>NA|NA|TRBJ2-1|TRBV5-1
CASSLGGTSNEQFF
TGCGCCAGCAGCTTGGGGGGTACTTCCAATGAGCAGTTCTTC
>TRBD2|many|TRBJ2-3|TRBV20-1
CSASWLAGDTDTQYF
TGCAGTGCTAGTTGGCTAGCGGGGGACACAGATACGCAGTATTTT
>TRBD1|few|TRBJ2-7|TRBV11-2
CASSLVTGSNYEQYF
TGTGCCAGCAGCTTAGTGACAGGGAGCAACTACGAGCAGTACTTC
>TRBD2|many|TRBJ2-1|TRBV11-2
CASSSASGFYNEQFF
TGTGCCAGCAGTTCCGCTAGCGGATTCTACAATGAGCAGTTCTTC
>NA|NA|TRBJ2-1|TRBV4-2
CASRKSRQENEQFF
TGTGCCAGCAGGAAGAGTCGCCAAGAGAATGAGCAGTTCTTC
>TRBD1|many|TRBJ1-2|TRBV28
CASSLSGGLPNYGYTF
TGTGCCAGCAGTTTATCAGGGGGCCTCCCTAACTATGGCTACACCTTC
>NA|many|TRBJ2-1|TRBV30
CAWSVSGSEQFF
TGTGCCTGGAGTGTTTCGGGTTCTGAGCAGTTCTTC
>TRBD1|many|TRBJ1-2|TRBV7-9
CASSLRDRSNYGYTF
TGTGCCAGCAGCCTCCGGGACAGGTCTAACTATGGCTACACCTTC
>TRBD1|many|TRBJ2-5|TRBV28
CASRSWTGKSETQYF
TGTGCCAGCAGATCCTGGACAGGGAAATCAGAGACCCAGTACTTC
>NA|many|TRBJ1-1|TRBV12-3/TRBV12-4
CASSPRRSQNTEAFF
TGTGCCAGCAGTCCTCGTAGGTCCCAGAACACTGAAGCTTTCTTT
>TRBD1|few|TRBJ1-1|TRBV4-2
CASSQADRVDTEAFF
TGTGCCAGCAGCCAAGCGGACAGGGTAGACACTGAAGCTTTCTTT
>NA|few|TRBJ2-7|TRBV10-3
CAISEAPGQSYEQYF
TGTGCCATCAGTGAGGCCCCCGGACAGTCCTACGAGCAGTACTTC
>TRBD1|many|TRBJ1-5|TRBV12-3/TRBV12-4
CASSPGGQGRYQPQHF
TGTGCCAGCAGTCCCGGAGGACAGGGACGGTATCAGCCCCAGCATTTT
>NA|few|TRBJ2-1|TRBV13
CASSWRGSYNEQFF
TGTGCCAGCTCTTGGAGGGGCTCCTACAATGAGCAGTTCTTC
>NA|many|TRBJ2-1|TRBV12-3/TRBV12-4
CASSPSGHEQFF
TGTGCCAGCAGCCCCTCGGGACATGAGCAGTTCTTC
>NA|many|TRBJ2-7|TRBV10-3
CAIRNVDGGSYEQYF
TGTGCCATCAGGAACGTTGACGGGGGATCCTACGAGCAGTACTTC
>TRBD1|few|TRBJ2-2|TRBV6-1
CASNRQGARTGELFF
TGTGCCAGCAACAGACAGGGGGCTCGCACCGGGGAGCTGTTTTTT
>NA|NA|TRBJ2-3|TRBV5-5
CASSLAGWQDTQYF
TGTGCCAGCAGCTTGGCCGGGTGGCAAGATACGCAGTATTTT
>NA|many|TRBJ2-1|TRBV7-9
CASSSILEQFF
TGTGCCAGCAGCTCGATCCTCGAGCAGTTCTTC
>TRBD1|many|TRBJ1-5|TRBV29-1
CSVETSGGNQPQHF
TGCAGCGTTGAGACGTCAGGGGGTAATCAGCCCCAGCATTTT
>TRBD2|NA|TRBJ2-1|TRBV6-1
CASVTWGGSYNEQFF
TGTGCCAGCGTAACCTGGGGGGGATCCTACAATGAGCAGTTCTTC
>NA|many|TRBJ1-4|TRBV12-3/TRBV12-4
CASSFSQAFNEKLFF
TGTGCCAGCAGTTTCAGTCAGGCCTTTAATGAAAAACTGTTTTTT
>TRBD1|many|TRBJ2-7|TRBV6-1
CASSEEAGGSYEQYF
TGTGCCAGCAGTGAAGAAGCAGGGGGCTCCTACGAGCAGTACTTC
>TRBD1|many|TRBJ2-5|TRBV12-3/TRBV12-4
CASSPSRGRETQYF
TGTGCCAGCAGTCCCTCTAGGGGGCGAGAGACCCAGTACTTC
>NA|many|TRBJ1-4|TRBV7-6
CASSLEGRANEKLFF
TGTGCCAGCAGCTTAGAGGGGCGGGCTAATGAAAAACTGTTTTTT
>NA|many|TRBJ1-6|TRBV2
CASSEALGGQSPLHF
TGTGCCAGCAGTGAAGCGCTCGGGGGCCAGTCACCCCTCCACTTT
>TRBD2|few|TRBJ2-2|TRBV24-1
CATSDFGGTWSTGELFF
TGTGCCACCAGTGATTTCGGGGGGACGTGGTCCACCGGGGAGCTGTTTTTT
>TRBD2|many|TRBJ2-5|TRBV6-1
CASTGTSGEETQYF
TGTGCCAGCACAGGGACTAGCGGGGAAGAGACCCAGTACTTC
>NA|NA|TRBJ1-3|TRBV4-1
CASSQEAPNRGNTIYF
TGCGCCAGCAGCCAAGAAGCACCAAATCGTGGAAACACCATATATTTT
>TRBD1|many|TRBJ1-2|TRBV10-3
CAIGTGTGTYGYTF
TGTGCCATCGGGACCGGGACAGGTACCTATGGCTACACCTTC
>NA|many|TRBJ1-2|TRBV7-9
CASSPGQRYGYTF
TGTGCCAGCAGCCCCGGACAACGCTATGGCTACACCTTC
>TRBD1|many|TRBJ1-6|TRBV3-1
CASSQGQGGPPLHF
TGTGCCAGCAGCCAAGGACAGGGAGGACCACCCCTCCACTTT
>TRBD1|many|TRBJ1-1|TRBV7-9
CASSLGTGGIWTEAFF
TGTGCCAGCAGCCTCGGGACAGGGGGCATATGGACTGAAGCTTTCTTT
>NA|NA|TRBJ1-6|TRBV20-1
CSAEIRSSYNSPLHF
TGCAGTGCTGAAATAAGAAGCTCCTATAATTCACCCCTCCACTTT
>NA|NA|TRBJ1-5|TRBV5-1
CASSLTGTADQPQHF
TGCGCCAGCAGCTTGACAGGGACGGCCGATCAGCCCCAGCATTTT
>NA|many|TRBJ1-5|TRBV28
CASSLVGQPQHF
TGTGCCAGCAGTTTGGTGGGGCAGCCCCAGCATTTT
>NA|many|TRBJ2-2|TRBV7-6
CASAREPGTNTGELFF
TGTGCCAGCGCTAGGGAACCAGGGACGAACACCGGGGAGCTGTTTTTT
>TRBD1|few|TRBJ1-5|TRBV20-1
CSARKQGVNNQPQHF
TGCAGTGCTAGGAAGCAGGGGGTGAACAATCAGCCCCAGCATTTT